Sequencing of this T cell receptor (beta chain) was carried out in a study of T cells in Graves' hyperthyroidism and ophthalmopathy. General study findings and limits: Ophthalmopathy, as predicted by the model, came a median about seven months after the prediction.

Germline V lookup: CDR1 DFQATT, CDR2 SNEGSKA (reference sequence). With 4 bases clipped from V and 1 base from J, the junction kept 4 bases outside the gene matches. The CDR3 is 16 residues long. This clonotype was counted ten times or more. The target antigen is unknown. Diagnosis rested on symptoms, serum thyroxine and TRAb, thyroid ultrasound, and orbital computed tomography. The CDR3 regions of TCR beta were amplified from RNA transcripts. RT-PCR in the first round (using the HTBI primer set) targeted the TCR CDR3. Each CDR3 protein gets one entry after TCRdb re-called the multiplex PCR reads with MiXCR. The data show 450,000 to 600,000 distinct CDR3 sequences, less than 20% seen once.

Sequencing input: blood. The receptor's source is a middle-aged man with Graves' ophthalmopathy. V and J are TRBV20-1 and TRBJ2-5; 15 bases fit TRBD2. CDR3 sequence reads: CSATGTSGGFQETQYF. The CDR3 nucleotides read TGCAGTGCTACCGGGACTAGCGGGGGGTTCCAAGAGACCCAGTACTTC.